This TCR beta chain was recovered during a study of cytotoxic CD8 clonotypes in ibrutinib-treated CLL. The germline gives CDR1 LGHNA, CDR2 YSLEER. Unmatched junction bases numbered 9, after V lost 3 bases and J lost 3 bases. There are 16 residues in the CDR3. This clone was recorded a few times. Using immunoSEQ multiplex PCR, the repertoire was profiled, and TCRdb retains in-frame clones only, with some absent. The sample consists of about 29,000 clones, about 78% of them appearing once. The chain carries TRBV4-3 and TRBJ1-2, with 8 bases lining up with TRBD1. The material was PBMCs, obtained after 36 months of ibrutinib treatment. This TCR derives from a human donor with chronic lymphocytic leukemia. CDR3 DNA: TGCGCCAGCAGCCAGGACAGGGTTGGGGTTTACTATGGCTACACCTTC. This translates into CASSQDRVGVYYGYTF.